This record looks at one TCR beta chain sequence and its context. No antigen is known for it. With V trimmed by 3 bases and J by 1 base, 6 bases remained unmatched. Looked up from germline, CDR1 is MGHRA and CDR2 is YSYEKL. This CDR3 contains 17 residues. The sample comes from a study of graft-versus-host responses after intestinal transplantation. General study points: GvH clones turned up in recipient marrow; some had shown up first in ileum or blood. Graft-donor T cell macrochimerism coincided with high graft-versus-host to host-versus-graft clonal ratios in allografts.

TCRdb's copy holds only in-frame clones and misses some; the assay was immunoSEQ multiplex PCR. The sample records over 85,000 clones, approximately 92% being singletons. The V gene is TRBV4-1, the J gene TRBJ1-5, with 10 bases aligning to TRBD1. The receptor was isolated from a human donor who received an intestinal transplant. This material consisted of unstimulated CD8+ T cells sorted from spleen or lymph node cells, taken before intestinal transplant. The CDR3 bases are TGCGCCAGCAGCCACCCCGGACAGGGGGAAAGCAATCAGCCCCAGCATTTT. Translated: CASSHPGQGESNQPQHF.